This passage covers 17 T cell receptor beta chains from one sample sequenced in a study of shared clonotypes between healthy human individuals. The protocol was immunoSEQ multiplex PCR, while the TCRdb copy is restricted to in-frame clones and leaves out a portion. The sample consists of a few million clones, around 92% of them appearing once. Material for sequencing was naive CD4+ T cells from PBMCs. Subset described: CD45RA+ positively selected. These TCRs come from a man younger than 30 in good health. Some clones in this sample may be carry-over from other donors' samples.

The J gene is TRBJ2-3, the V gene TRBV19, with D uncertain. Trimming took 4 bases from V and 4 from J, leaving 9 bases between them. This CDR3 is 13 amino acids long. Germline assignment: CDR1 LNHDA and CDR2 SQIVND (reference sequence). DNA for the CDR3: TGTGCCAGTAGTACCCTCAGCCCAGATACGCAGTATTTT. It is translated as CASSTLSPDTQYF. The full variable domain, completed using reference TRBV19 and TRBJ2-3, is DGGITQSPKYLFRKEGQNVTLSCEQNLNHDAMYWYRQDPGQGLRLIYYSQIVNDFQKGDIAEGYSVSREKKESFPLTVTSAQKNPTAFYLCASSTLSPDTQYFGPGTRLTVL.

Comments on this clone: The sample holds other DNA sequences that translate to the same CDR3. The chain recombines TRBV5-1 with TRBJ1-4; 8 positions agree with TRBD1. The germline gives CDR1 SGHRS, CDR2 YFSETQ. The CDR3 spans 16 residues. The junction had 5 bases not matched to a gene; V was cut back by 2 bases and J by 2 bases. CDR3 sequence: CASSLGQGLTNEKLFF. DNA of the CDR3: TGCGCCAGCAGCTTAGGACAGGGACTGACTAATGAAAAACTGTTTTTT.

The chain recombines TRBV7-8 with TRBJ1-4, with unresolved D. Germline CDR1 is SGHVS and CDR2 is FQNEAQ. The CDR3 spans 11 residues. V dropped 5 bases and J dropped 7 bases, with 5 bases sitting between them. In DNA form, the CDR3 reads TGTGCCAGCAGCCTCACTGAAAAACTGTTTTTT. Translating it yields CASSLTEKLFF.

The rearrangement joins TRBV5-4 to TRBJ2-1, with TRBD2 matching 10 bases. CDR1 SGHNT and CDR2 YYREEE come from the germline V gene (reference sequence). V shed 3 bases, J shed 0 bases, and the junction held 9 bases outside the gene matches. The CDR3 consists of 18 residues. CDR3 amino acids: CASSWGGAGGSSYNEQFF. CDR3 nucleotides: TGTGCCAGCAGCTGGGGCGGAGCGGGAGGGAGCTCCTACAATGAGCAGTTCTTC.

The chain couples TRBV30 to TRBJ1-2, with D perhaps TRBD1 (5 bases). Deletions cut 3 bases from V and 8 bases from J, with 19 bases between. The CDR3 spans 14 residues. Per germline, CDR1 GTSNPN and CDR2 SVGIG (reference sequence). The CDR3 coding sequence is TGTGCCTGGAGCCGGGACGGACCGGCGGGGGGCTACACCTTC. This gives the protein CAWSRDGPAGGYTF.

The chain recombines TRBV15 with TRBJ1-5; D remains ambiguous. The CDR3 loop spans 12 amino acids. V lost 0 bases and J lost 11, with 8 bases in between. The V gene's germline CDR1 is LNHNV and CDR2 YYDKDF (reference sequence). The CDR3 DNA sequence: TGTGCCACCAGCAGAGATTACGCGACCCAGCATTTT. Its translation: CATSRDYATQHF. The whole variable domain, remainder taken from reference TRBV15 and TRBJ1-5, is DAMVIQNPRYQVTQFGKPVTLSCSQTLNHNVMYWYQQKSSQAPKLLFHYYDKDFNNEADTPDNFQSRRPNTSFCFLDIRSPGLGDTAMYLCATSRDYATQHFGDGTRLSIL.

The rearrangement links TRBV6-5 to TRBJ1-5; unclear D gene. The CDR3 consists of 13 residues. V was shortened by 2 bases and J by 9 bases, with 11 bases between the two germline ends. Germline CDR1 is MNHEY and CDR2 is SVGAGI. The CDR3: CASSYRRGGPQHF. CDR3 in DNA: TGTGCCAGCAGTTACAGGAGAGGAGGGCCCCAGCATTTT.

The chain couples TRBV10-3 to TRBJ1-2; D not resolved. CDR1 and CDR2 (germline): ENHRY, SYGVKD. Trimming stripped 2 bases from V and 7 bases from J, with 8 bases between. The CDR3 contains 12 residues. The CDR3 protein is CAISEEMGGYTF. The CDR3 DNA reads TGTGCCATCAGTGAGGAGATGGGTGGCTACACCTTC.

Note on this clone: The same CDR3 arises from other DNA sequences in this sample as well. This chain uses TRBV28 with TRBJ1-5; no firm D call. Germline lookup yields CDR1 MDHEN and CDR2 SYDVKM. The CDR3 consists of 13 residues. Trimming removed 3 bases at V and 4 bases at J, with 7 bases between. In DNA form, the CDR3 reads TGTGCCAGCAGTTTGCTGGGGAATCAGCCCCAGCATTTT. This translates into CASSLLGNQPQHF.

As regards this clone: Other DNA sequences in this sample translate to the same CDR3. The rearrangement links TRBV18 to TRBJ1-2, with D unclear. The length of the CDR3 is 13 residues. The germline gives CDR1 KGHSH, CDR2 LQKENI. V was clipped by 2 bases and J by 3 bases, with 7 bases between them. The CDR3, as DNA: TGTGCCAGCTCACCATCCGGGGACTATGGCTACACCTTC. As protein: CASSPSGDYGYTF.

The rearrangement joins TRBV7-3 to TRBJ1-1; D is unclear. V was trimmed by 5 bases and J by 3 bases, leaving 10 bases between them. The CDR3 extends over 13 amino acids. CDR1 SGHTA and CDR2 FQGTGA come from the germline V gene. CDR3 coding DNA: TGTGCCAGCAGCCCCGAGCGGGACACTGAAGCTTTCTTT. It codes for CASSPERDTEAFF.

This clone came up a few times. This chain uses TRBV28 with TRBJ2-7, with 7 nucleotides matching TRBD1. Losses at the gene ends were 3 bases for V and 0 bases for J; bases not matched to a gene: 8. CDR1 is MDHEN and CDR2 is SYDVKM in the germline V gene. The CDR3 covers 16 residues. CDR3 protein: CASSLDSGTASYEQYF. In DNA form, the CDR3 reads TGTGCCAGCAGTTTGGATTCCGGGACAGCCTCCTACGAGCAGTACTTC.

The count of this clone is one. V is TRBV29-1 and J is TRBJ1-1, with D perhaps matching TRBD1 (6 bases). The CDR3 covers 17 residues. The germline CDR1 and CDR2 sequences are SQVTM and ANQGSEA. Trimming left V 0 bases short and J 5 bases short, with 22 bases between. The CDR3 region has the DNA TGCAGCGTTGAAGATCTTCGGGTATGGGGGGCAAATACTGAAGCTTTCTTT. Protein sequence: CSVEDLRVWGANTEAFF.

This chain uses TRBV4-2 with TRBJ1-2, with D hard to call. The CDR3 extends over 12 amino acids. V lost 0 bases to trimming and J lost 5 bases, with 4 bases between them. From germline, CDR1 is LGHNA and CDR2 YNFKEQ. In DNA form, the CDR3 reads TGTGCCAGCAGCCAAGACCCTTATGGCTACACCTTC. Translated, it gives CASSQDPYGYTF.

Worth noting for this clone: This CDR3 is also generated by other DNA sequences in the sample. The J gene is TRBJ2-7, the V gene TRBV7-3; D perhaps matches TRBD2 (6 bases). Germline V gene sequence: CDR1 SGHTA, CDR2 FQGTGA. The CDR3 runs to 12 residues. The V gene lost 5 bases and the J gene lost 7 bases, with 12 bases spanning the gap. CDR3 coding DNA: TGTGCCAGCAGCCCACCGGAGGGGGAGCAGTACTTC. Translation gives CASSPPEGEQYF.

The chain employs TRBV15 and TRBJ2-3; D tentatively fits TRBD1 or TRBD2 (5 bases each). The germline gives CDR1 LNHNV, CDR2 YYDKDF (reference sequence). Deletions cut 4 bases from V and 1 base from J, with 9 bases between. The CDR3 consists of 14 residues. CDR3 amino acids: CATSIGARTDTQYF. The DNA of the CDR3 is TGTGCCACCAGCATCGGGGCGCGCACAGATACGCAGTATTTT.

The chain uses TRBV10-3 and TRBJ2-3, with 9 bases fitting TRBD1. The CDR3 consists of 18 residues. V lost 6 bases, J lost 8 bases, and 21 bases stayed unmatched. CDR1 and CDR2 (germline): ENHRY, SYGVKD. The CDR3 nucleotides read TGTGCCATCAGCGCCATACTACCGGGACAGGGAAGTTTAGGTACGCAGTATTTT. Protein: CAISAILPGQGSLGTQYF.